This section outlines one T cell receptor (beta chain) sequence together with its context. A read error may produce the germline difference seen at one junction end. CDR3 length equals 14 residues. Germline lookup yields CDR1 WNHNN and CDR2 SYGVQD (reference sequence). The record originates from a study of regulatory T cells in long-lasting Graves disease. Time point of the sample: newly diagnosed GD, antithyroid drugs for less than 3 months. TCR sequences were obtained from RNA taken from PBMCs. Building of the TCR beta libraries involved iRepertoire HTBI primers and Arm-PCR of CDR3 regions. TCRdb re-analysed the multiplex PCR reads in MiXCR, keeping a single row per CDR3 protein. The data hold around 250,000 distinct CDR3 sequences, with more than 15% observed a single time. These data also formed part of another study, on T cells in Graves' hyperthyroidism and ophthalmopathy.

The receptor was derived from a woman aged 25 to 39 with Graves disease. The chain combines TRBV10-1 with TRBJ2-1; D tentatively reads TRBD1 or TRBD2 (6 bases each). The sequencing used peripheral blood mononuclear cells (PBMCs), collected at new diagnosis, from a patient treated with antithyroid drugs. CDR3 loop: CASSPGGSYSEQFF. The CDR3 DNA follows: TGCGCCAGCAGTCCCGGGGGCTCCTACAGTGAGCAGTTCTTC.